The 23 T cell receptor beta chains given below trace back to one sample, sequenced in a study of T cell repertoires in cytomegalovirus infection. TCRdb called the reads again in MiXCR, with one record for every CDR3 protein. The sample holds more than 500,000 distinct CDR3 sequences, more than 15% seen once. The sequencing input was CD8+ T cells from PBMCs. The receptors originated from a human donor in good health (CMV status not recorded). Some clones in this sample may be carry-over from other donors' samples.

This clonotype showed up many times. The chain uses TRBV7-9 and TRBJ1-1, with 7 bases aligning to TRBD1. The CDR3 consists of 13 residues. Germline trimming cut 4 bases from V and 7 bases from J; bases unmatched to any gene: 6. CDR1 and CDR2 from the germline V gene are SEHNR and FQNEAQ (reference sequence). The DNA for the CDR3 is TGTGCCAGCAGCTCGGTCACAGGGGATGAAGCTTTCTTT. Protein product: CASSSVTGDEAFF.

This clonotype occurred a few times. The CDR3 DNA sequence: TGTGCCAGCAGCCCCACCCCCGCGGGCAGGTTCACCACCGGGGAGCTGTTTTTT. It yields the protein CASSPTPAGRFTTGELFF. This sequence joins TRBV5-5 and TRBJ2-2, with a tentative D call TRBD2 (5 bases). This CDR3 contains 18 residues. The V gene lost 4 bases and the J gene lost 4 bases, with 23 bases spanning the gap. Germline V gives CDR1 SGHKS, CDR2 YYEKEE (reference sequence).

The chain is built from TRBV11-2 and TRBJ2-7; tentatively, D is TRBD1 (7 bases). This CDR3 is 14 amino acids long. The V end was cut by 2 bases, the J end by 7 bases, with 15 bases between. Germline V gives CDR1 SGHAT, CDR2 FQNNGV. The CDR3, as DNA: TGTGCCAGCAGCTTAACAGCAGGGGGGTGGGAGCAGTACTTC. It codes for CASSLTAGGWEQYF.

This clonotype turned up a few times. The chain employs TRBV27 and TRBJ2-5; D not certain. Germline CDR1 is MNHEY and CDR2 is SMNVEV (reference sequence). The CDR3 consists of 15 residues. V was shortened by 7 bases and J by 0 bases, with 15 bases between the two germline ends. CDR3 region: CASTQDGLHQETQYF. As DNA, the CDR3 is TGTGCCAGCACCCAGGACGGTCTACACCAAGAGACCCAGTACTTC.

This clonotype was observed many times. This chain's CDR3 is CASSFTGTGRETQYF. The DNA for the CDR3 is TGTGCCAGCAGCTTTACCGGGACAGGGAGGGAGACCCAGTACTTC. V gene TRBV7-9 combines with J gene TRBJ2-5; 9 bases fit TRBD1. The junction had 7 bases not matched to a gene; V was cut back by 3 bases and J by 5 bases. The germline CDR1 and CDR2 sequences are SEHNR and FQNEAQ (reference sequence). CDR3 length equals 15 residues.

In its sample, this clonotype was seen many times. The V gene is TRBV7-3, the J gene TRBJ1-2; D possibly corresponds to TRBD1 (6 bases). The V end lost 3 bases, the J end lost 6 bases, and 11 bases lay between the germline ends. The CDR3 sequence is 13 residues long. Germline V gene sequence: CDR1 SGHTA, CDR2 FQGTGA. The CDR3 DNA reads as TGTGCCAGCAGCTTCGGGGGCGCGGATGGCTACACCTTC. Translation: CASSFGGADGYTF.

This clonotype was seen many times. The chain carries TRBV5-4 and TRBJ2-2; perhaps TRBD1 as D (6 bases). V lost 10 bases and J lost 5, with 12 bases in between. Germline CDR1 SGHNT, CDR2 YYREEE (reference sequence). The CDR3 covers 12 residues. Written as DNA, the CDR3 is TGTGCCGGGGATACAGGGACCGGGGAGCTGTTTTTT. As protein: CAGDTGTGELFF.

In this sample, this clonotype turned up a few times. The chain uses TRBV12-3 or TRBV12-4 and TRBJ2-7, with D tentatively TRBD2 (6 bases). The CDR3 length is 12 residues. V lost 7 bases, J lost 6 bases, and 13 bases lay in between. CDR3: CASTHGGAEQYF. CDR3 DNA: TGTGCCAGCACCCACGGAGGGGCCGAGCAGTACTTC.

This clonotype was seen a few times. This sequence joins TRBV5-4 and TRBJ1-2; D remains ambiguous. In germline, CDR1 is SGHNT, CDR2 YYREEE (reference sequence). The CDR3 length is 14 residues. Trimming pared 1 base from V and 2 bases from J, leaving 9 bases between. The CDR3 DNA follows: TGTGCCAGCAGCTTGACAAGCCGAAACTATGGCTACACCTTC. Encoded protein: CASSLTSRNYGYTF.

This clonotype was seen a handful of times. CDR3 sequence: CASSEWRQTNEQYF. In DNA form, the CDR3 reads TGTGCCAGCAGTGAATGGCGGCAAACCAACGAGCAGTACTTC. The J gene is TRBJ2-7, the V gene TRBV6-1; D unclear. The CDR3 consists of 14 residues. Trimming took 2 bases from V and 5 from J, leaving 13 bases between them. Germline V gene lookup returns CDR1 MNHNS and CDR2 SASEGT.

The CDR3 nucleotides read TGCAGTGCTCCCCTGGGGCATACCGAGCAGTACTTC. Translated: CSAPLGHTEQYF. The genes are TRBV20-1 and TRBJ2-7, with D perhaps matching TRBD1 (5 bases). CDR3 length: 12 amino acids. Trimming removed 5 bases from V and 6 bases from J, with 14 bases in between. Germline lookup yields CDR1 DFQATT and CDR2 SNEGSKA (reference sequence).

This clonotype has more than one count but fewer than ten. The CDR3 loop reads CASRPGFFAEAFF. For the CDR3, the DNA is TGTGCCAGTAGACCAGGGTTTTTCGCTGAAGCTTTCTTT. V and J are TRBV19 and TRBJ1-1; perhaps TRBD1 as D (5 bases). The germline V gene encodes CDR1 LNHDA and CDR2 SQIVND (reference sequence). Deletions cut 6 bases from V and 6 bases from J, with 14 bases between. This CDR3 region has 13 residues.

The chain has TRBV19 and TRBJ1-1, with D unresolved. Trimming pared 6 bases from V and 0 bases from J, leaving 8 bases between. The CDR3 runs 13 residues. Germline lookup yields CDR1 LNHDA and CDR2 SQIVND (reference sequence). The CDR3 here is CASRDGLNTEAFF. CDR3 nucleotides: TGTGCCAGTAGGGACGGATTGAACACTGAAGCTTTCTTT.

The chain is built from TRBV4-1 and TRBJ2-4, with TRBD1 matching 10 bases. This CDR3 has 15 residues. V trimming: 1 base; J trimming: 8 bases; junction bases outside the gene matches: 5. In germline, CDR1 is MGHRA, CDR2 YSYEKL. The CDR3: CASSQVDRGQDIQYF. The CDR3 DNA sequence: TGCGCCAGCAGCCAAGTTGACAGGGGGCAGGACATTCAGTACTTC.

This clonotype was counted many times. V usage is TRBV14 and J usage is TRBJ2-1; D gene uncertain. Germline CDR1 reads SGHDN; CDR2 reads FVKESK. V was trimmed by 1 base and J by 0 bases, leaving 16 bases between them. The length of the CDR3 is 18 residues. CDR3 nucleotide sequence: TGTGCCAGCAGCCAAGCGGTCCCATTCTTAAGCTCCTACAATGAGCAGTTCTTC. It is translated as CASSQAVPFLSSYNEQFF.

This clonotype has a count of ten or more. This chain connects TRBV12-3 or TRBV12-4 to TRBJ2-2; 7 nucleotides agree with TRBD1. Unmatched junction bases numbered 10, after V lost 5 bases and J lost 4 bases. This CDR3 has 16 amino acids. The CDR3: CASSISIDRATGELFF. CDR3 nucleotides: TGTGCCAGCAGTATATCGATCGACAGGGCCACCGGGGAGCTGTTTTTT.

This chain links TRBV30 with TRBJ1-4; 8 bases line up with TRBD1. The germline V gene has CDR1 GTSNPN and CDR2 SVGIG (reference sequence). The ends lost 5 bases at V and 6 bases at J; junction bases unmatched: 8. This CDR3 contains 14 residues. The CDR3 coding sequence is TGTGCCTGGGAGACCGGGACAGGAGATGAAAAACTGTTTTTT. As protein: CAWETGTGDEKLFF.

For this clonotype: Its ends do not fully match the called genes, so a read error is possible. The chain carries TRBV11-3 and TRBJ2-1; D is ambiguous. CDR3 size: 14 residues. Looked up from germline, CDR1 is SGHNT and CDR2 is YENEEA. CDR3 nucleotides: TGTGCCAGCAGCTTGGTAGAATCCTACAATGAGCAGTGCTTC. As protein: CASSLVESYNEQCF.

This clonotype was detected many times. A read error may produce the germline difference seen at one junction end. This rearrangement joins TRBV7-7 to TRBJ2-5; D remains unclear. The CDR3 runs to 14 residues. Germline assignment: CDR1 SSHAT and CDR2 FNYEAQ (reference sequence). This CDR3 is CASSLDEIPETQYF. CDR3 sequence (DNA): TGTGCTAGCAGCTTAGATGAGATCCCAGAGACCCAGTACTTC. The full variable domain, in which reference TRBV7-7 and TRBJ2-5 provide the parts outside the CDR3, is GAGVSQSPRYKVTKRGQDVTLRCDPISSHATLYWYQQALGQGPEFLTYFNYEAQPDKSGLPSDRFSAERPEGSISTLTIQRTEQRDSAMYRCASSLDEIPETQYFGPGTRLLVL.

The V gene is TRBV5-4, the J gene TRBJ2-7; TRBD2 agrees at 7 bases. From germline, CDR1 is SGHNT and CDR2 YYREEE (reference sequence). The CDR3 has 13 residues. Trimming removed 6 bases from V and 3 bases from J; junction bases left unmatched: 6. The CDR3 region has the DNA TGTGCCAGCAAAAGATCGGGAGGCTACGAGCAGTACTTC. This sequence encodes CASKRSGGYEQYF.

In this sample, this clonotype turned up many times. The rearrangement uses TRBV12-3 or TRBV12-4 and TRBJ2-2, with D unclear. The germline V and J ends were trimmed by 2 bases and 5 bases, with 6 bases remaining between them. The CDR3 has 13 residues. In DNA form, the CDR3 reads TGTGCCAGCAGTTTACTAAGAACCGGGGAGCTGTTTTTT. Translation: CASSLLRTGELFF.

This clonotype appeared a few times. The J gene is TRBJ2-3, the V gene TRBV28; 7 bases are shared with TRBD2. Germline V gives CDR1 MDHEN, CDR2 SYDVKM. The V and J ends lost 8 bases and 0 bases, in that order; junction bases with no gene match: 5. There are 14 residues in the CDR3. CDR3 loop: CASVGLGSTDTQYF. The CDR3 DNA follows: TGTGCCAGCGTCGGACTAGGAAGCACAGATACGCAGTATTTT.

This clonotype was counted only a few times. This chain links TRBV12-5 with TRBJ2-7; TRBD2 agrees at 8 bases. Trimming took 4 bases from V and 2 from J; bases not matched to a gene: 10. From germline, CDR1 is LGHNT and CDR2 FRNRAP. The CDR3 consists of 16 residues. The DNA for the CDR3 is TGTGCTAGTGGTTACAACTCCGGGGGGGAACCCTACGAGCAGTACTTC. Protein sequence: CASGYNSGGEPYEQYF.